This T cell receptor (beta chain) came from a study of T cells after yellow fever vaccination. Broader study findings: Repertoires obtained by FACS sorting could include abundant clonotypes that entered as contaminants from the bulk population. Secondary responses were weaker yet peaked faster, day 5 versus 15.

TCRdb itself ran the 5' RACE reads through MiXCR, one entry per CDR3 protein. The repertoire holds hundreds of thousands of distinct CDR3 sequences, with roughly a sixth as singletons. V gave up 5 bases and J gave up 0 bases; unmatched junction bases: 7. This CDR3 is built from 15 residues. This clonotype was seen more than once but under ten times. No antigen is known for it. This TCR derives from a man between 18 and 29 years old who received the YFV17D yellow fever vaccine. The chain employs TRBV12-3 or TRBV12-4 and TRBJ2-7, with TRBD1 identical over 7 bases. Sequenced material: PBMCs, taken before the yellow fever booster vaccination. The CDR3 spells CASSRRGQSSYEQYF. The CDR3 DNA follows: TGTGCCAGCAGTCGAAGGGGGCAGAGCTCCTACGAGCAGTACTTC.